This TCR beta chain came from a study of blood T cell repertoires in COVID-19. As for the study in general: From the United States, Italy and Spain came samples of acute and convalescent COVID-19. Sources were T cells, B-cell-depleted T cells, or PBMCs; the material itself was cDNA or gDNA.

Trimming pared 3 bases from V and 8 bases from J, leaving 18 bases between. Germline V lookup: CDR1 SGHNT, CDR2 YYREEE (reference sequence). There are 15 residues in the CDR3. Original data processing: Quantification of nucleated cells was approximated via reference gene primer amplification. Profiled with immunoSEQ multiplex PCR; TCRdb holds only in-frame clones, not every one. For V, J and clone size, that table is used; D and trimming come from the DNA. The sample yields 140,000 or so clones, about 80% seen once. In its sample, this clone was seen once. The chain uses TRBV5-4 and TRBJ2-1; a weak D match, TRBD1 (6 bases). Sequencing was performed on peripheral blood. The TCR sequence derives from a woman older than 75 with acute or convalescent COVID-19. The CDR3 here is CASSSNRESRDEQFF. Written as DNA, the CDR3 is TGTGCCAGCAGCTCGAACAGGGAGTCGAGGGATGAGCAGTTCTTC.